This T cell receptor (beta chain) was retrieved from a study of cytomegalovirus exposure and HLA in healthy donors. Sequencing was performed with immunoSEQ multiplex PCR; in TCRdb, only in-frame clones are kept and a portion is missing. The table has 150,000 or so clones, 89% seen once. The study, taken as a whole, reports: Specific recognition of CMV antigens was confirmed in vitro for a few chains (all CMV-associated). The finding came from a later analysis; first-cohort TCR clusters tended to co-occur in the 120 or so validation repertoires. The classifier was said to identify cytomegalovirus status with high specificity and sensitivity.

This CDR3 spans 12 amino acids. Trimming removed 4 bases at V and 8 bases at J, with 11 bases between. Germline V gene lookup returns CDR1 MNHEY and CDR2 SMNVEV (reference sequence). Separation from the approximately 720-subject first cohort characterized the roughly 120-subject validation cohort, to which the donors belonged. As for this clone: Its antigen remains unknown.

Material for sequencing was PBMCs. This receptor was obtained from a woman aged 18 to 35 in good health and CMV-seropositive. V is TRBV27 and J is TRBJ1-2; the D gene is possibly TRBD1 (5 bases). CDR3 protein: CASSSPGGGYTF. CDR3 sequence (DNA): TGTGCCAGCAGTTCCCCCGGGGGAGGCTACACCTTC.